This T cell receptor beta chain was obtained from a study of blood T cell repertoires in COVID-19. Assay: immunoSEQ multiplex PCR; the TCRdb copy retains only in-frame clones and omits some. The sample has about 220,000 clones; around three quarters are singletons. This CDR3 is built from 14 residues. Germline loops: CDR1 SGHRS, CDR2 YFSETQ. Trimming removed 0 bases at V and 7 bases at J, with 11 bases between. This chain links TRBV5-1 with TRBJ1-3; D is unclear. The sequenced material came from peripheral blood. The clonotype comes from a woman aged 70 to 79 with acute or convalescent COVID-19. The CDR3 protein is CASSLEGGRNTIYF. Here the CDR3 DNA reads TGCGCCAGCAGCTTGGAGGGAGGGAGGAACACCATATATTTT.